What follows are 29 T cell receptor beta chains derived from one specimen sequenced in a study of shared clonotypes between healthy human individuals. Sequenced by immunoSEQ multiplex PCR; TCRdb stores in-frame clones only, minus some. The repertoire holds about 560,000 clones, roughly 79% seen once, with around 12% in the top ten. Input material: PBMCs. These receptors came from a woman between 40 and 50 years old in good health. Some clones in this sample may be carry-over from other donors' samples.

This clone was recorded a few times. This chain links TRBV2 with TRBJ2-1; no reliable D call. V lost 6 bases and J lost 7, with 13 bases in between. Germline V lookup: CDR1 SNHLY, CDR2 FYNNEI. CDR3 length: 13 amino acids. In nucleotides, the CDR3 is TGTGCCAGCAGGGAGACCCAGAGGAATGAGCAGTTCTTC. Protein sequence: CASRETQRNEQFF.

The chain carries TRBV5-6 and TRBJ2-7; 8 positions match TRBD1. Germline V CDR1 and CDR2: SGHDT, YYEEEE. This CDR3 has 14 residues. The J segment lost 5 bases and the V segment lost 1 base, leaving 5 bases of the junction unmatched. CDR3 residues: CASSLTGTGNEQYF. The CDR3 DNA reads TGTGCCAGCAGCTTGACCGGGACAGGCAACGAGCAGTACTTC.

The chain uses TRBV7-8 and TRBJ1-2; D is possibly TRBD1 (5 bases). The CDR3 is 14 residues long. Germline loops: CDR1 SGHVS, CDR2 FQNEAQ. Trimming removed 1 base at V and 3 bases at J, with 9 bases between. The CDR3 reads CASSLGQGDYGYTF. The CDR3 bases are TGTGCCAGCAGCTTAGGCCAGGGTGACTATGGCTACACCTTC.

The rearrangement uses TRBV7-2 and TRBJ2-2; 7 nucleotides match TRBD1. The germline CDR1 and CDR2 sequences are SGHTA and FQGNSA. Trimming removed 5 bases from V and 2 bases from J; junction bases left unmatched: 2. This CDR3 region has 14 residues. In DNA, the CDR3 is TGTGCCAGCAGCCGACAGGGTAACACCGGGGAGCTGTTTTTT. This sequence encodes CASSRQGNTGELFF. The variable domain in full, with the rest retrieved from reference TRBV7-2 and TRBJ2-2, is GAGVSQSPSNKVTEKGKDVELRCDPISGHTALYWYRQSLGQGLEFLIYFQGNSAPDKSGLPSDRFSAERTGGSVSTLTIQRTQQEDSAVYLCASSRQGNTGELFFGEGSRLTVL.

The rearrangement joins TRBV5-1 to TRBJ1-4; maybe TRBD1 (5 bases). Trimming took 4 bases from V and 8 from J, leaving 15 bases between them. The germline gives CDR1 SGHRS, CDR2 YFSETQ. The CDR3 covers 14 residues. The CDR3 sequence is CASSTGREGEKLFF. In DNA, the CDR3 is TGCGCCAGCAGCACGGGCAGGGAGGGGGAAAAACTGTTTTTT.

The chain combines TRBV15 with TRBJ1-4, with TRBD1 matching 9 bases. Trimming removed 5 bases from V and 3 bases from J; junction bases left unmatched: 7. Germline V gives CDR1 LNHNV, CDR2 YYDKDF (reference sequence). The CDR3 spans 16 residues. This CDR3 is CATSGDRERSNEKLFF. The DNA of the CDR3 is TGTGCCACCAGCGGGGACAGGGAGCGGTCTAATGAAAAACTGTTTTTT.

This clone was recorded once. The rearrangement uses TRBV27 and TRBJ2-7, with TRBD2 matching over 7 bases. With 2 bases clipped from V and 6 bases from J, the junction kept 7 bases outside the gene matches. The CDR3 sequence is 14 residues long. Germline CDR1 reads MNHEY; CDR2 reads SMNVEV (reference sequence). The CDR3 reads CASSLLGGGSEQYF. The CDR3 nucleotides are TGTGCCAGCAGTTTACTGGGCGGCGGGAGCGAGCAGTACTTC.

For this clone: A read error may explain this, as a much larger clone is one base away. Since no conserved phenylalanine or tryptophan closes the CDR3, a read error is the likely cause. The genes are TRBV7-9 and TRBJ1-5; D remains unclear. V was cut by 1 base and J by 3 bases, with 7 bases left in between. CDR1 and CDR2 (germline): SEHNR, FQNEAQ (reference sequence). CDR3 length: 14 amino acids. The CDR3 loop reads CASSLGDTNQPQHL. CDR3 DNA sequence: TGTGCCAGCAGCTTAGGGGATACCAATCAGCCCCAGCATCTT.

The chain combines TRBV7-8 with TRBJ1-5; TRBD1 aligns across 10 bases. This CDR3 comprises 16 residues. In germline, CDR1 is SGHVS, CDR2 FQNEAQ. With 6 bases clipped from V and 2 bases from J, the junction kept 7 bases outside the gene matches. As DNA, the CDR3 is TGTGCCAGCAGTCGGGACAGGGGCTTTGGCAATCAGCCCCAGCATTTT. Encoded protein: CASSRDRGFGNQPQHF.

V gene TRBV14 combines with J gene TRBJ2-7; D remains unclear. The CDR3 covers 15 residues. The V and J ends lost 0 bases and 4 bases respectively, with 13 bases between them. Germline CDR1 reads SGHDN; CDR2 reads FVKESK. The CDR3 DNA is TGTGCCAGCAGCCAAGAATGGCGGCAGAAGTACGAGCAGTACTTC. Its translation is CASSQEWRQKYEQYF.

The sample holds a few counts of this clone. CDR3 bases: TGCAGCGTCGAAAAACAGGGGTCCCACGAGACCCAGTACTTC. Translating it yields CSVEKQGSHETQYF. The gene calls are TRBV29-1 and TRBJ2-5, with 7 nucleotides matching TRBD1. V was clipped by 6 bases and J by 5 bases; unmatched bases: 12. The CDR3 contains 14 residues. Germline V gives CDR1 SQVTM, CDR2 ANQGSEA.

Comments on this clone: This probably arose from a read error, given a far larger clone one base away. The chain carries TRBV30 and TRBJ1-5; D may be TRBD1 (6 bases). Germline V gene data show CDR1 as GTSNPN and CDR2 as SVGIG (reference sequence). This CDR3 is built from 16 residues. This CDR3 reads CARSGGGGQENQPQHF. The CDR3 DNA sequence: TGTGCCAGGAGTGGCGGCGGGGGGCAGGAGAACCAGCCCCAGCATTTT.

This chain joins TRBV29-1 and TRBJ1-2; no definite D call. The CDR3 is 12 residues long. Trimming removed 1 base from V and 4 bases from J, with 7 bases in between. CDR1 and CDR2 from the germline V gene are SQVTM and ANQGSEA. The CDR3 region is CSVEVGGYGYTF. As DNA, the CDR3 is TGCAGCGTTGAAGTAGGAGGCTATGGCTACACCTTC.

The CDR3 DNA is TGTGCCAGCAGCTTTACTAGCGGGAGTTGGAGAGACCAGTACTTC. Its protein product is CASSFTSGSWRDQYF. The gene calls are TRBV11-3 and TRBJ2-5; 11 nucleotides match TRBD2. J was trimmed by 10 bases and V by 3 bases; bases with no gene match: 10. The CDR3 is made up of 15 amino acids. Germline V gene data show CDR1 as SGHNT and CDR2 as YENEEA.

The chain uses TRBV6-1 and TRBJ1-1; no firm D call. This CDR3 comprises 13 residues. From germline, CDR1 is MNHNS and CDR2 SASEGT. V lost 2 bases and J lost 0, with 4 bases in between. The CDR3: CASSEKLNTEAFF. The CDR3 DNA follows: TGTGCCAGCAGTGAAAAGCTGAACACTGAAGCTTTCTTT.

Notes on this clone: The likely explanation is a read error, given a far larger clone one base away. The CDR3 nucleotides are TGTGCCTGGGATCGGCTGGGGAACACTGAAGCTTTCTTT. Protein sequence: CAWDRLGNTEAFF. This chain connects TRBV30 to TRBJ1-1; D not certain. The germline V gene has CDR1 GTSNPN and CDR2 SVGIG (reference sequence). The V end lost 5 bases, the J end lost 1 base, and 11 bases lay between the germline ends. This CDR3 has 13 amino acids.

Turning to this clone: Only one base separates this from a far larger clonotype, so it likely reflects a read error. V gene TRBV6-5 combines with J gene TRBJ1-5; a weak D match, TRBD1 (5 bases). CDR1 is MNHEY, CDR2 SVGAGI, per germline. V was shortened by 7 bases and J by 6 bases, with 19 bases between the two germline ends. The CDR3 runs 15 residues. CDR3 loop: CASNPQWGGSQPQHF. The CDR3 region has the DNA TGTGCCAGCAATCCACAGTGGGGGGGGAGTCAGCCCCAGCATTTT.

This clone appeared a few times. This chain joins TRBV19 and TRBJ1-2, with 10 positions matching TRBD1. V gave up 7 bases and J gave up 3 bases; unmatched junction bases: 11. Germline assignment: CDR1 LNHDA and CDR2 SQIVND (reference sequence). The CDR3 is made up of 16 amino acids. The CDR3 sequence is CASNSGTGDGDYGYTF. CDR3 DNA: TGTGCCAGTAATTCGGGGACAGGGGACGGGGACTATGGCTACACCTTC.

This sequence joins TRBV7-2 and TRBJ2-2, with 10 bases that match TRBD2. The V segment lost 5 bases and the J segment 1 base; nucleotides outside the gene matches: 4. The germline V gene encodes CDR1 SGHTA and CDR2 FQGNSA. The CDR3 covers 16 residues. The CDR3 DNA sequence: TGTGCCAGCAGCCGATCTAGCGGGGGGAACACCGGGGAGCTGTTTTTT. Translation gives CASSRSSGGNTGELFF.

V and J are TRBV5-1 and TRBJ2-5; a possible D gene is TRBD2 (5 bases). Germline V gene sequence: CDR1 SGHRS, CDR2 YFSETQ. The CDR3 totals 14 residues. V was shortened by 4 bases and J by 4 bases, with 14 bases between the two germline ends. DNA of the CDR3: TGCGCCAGCAGCCAGAGGAGGTTCAGAGAGACCCAGTACTTC. This sequence encodes CASSQRRFRETQYF.

This chain uses TRBV19 with TRBJ1-1; D is unresolved. Trimming cost V 4 bases and J 0 bases, with 12 bases left between them. Germline assignment: CDR1 LNHDA and CDR2 SQIVND (reference sequence). The length of the CDR3 is 15 residues. The CDR3: CASSTESYMNTEAFF. CDR3 bases: TGTGCCAGTAGTACAGAGAGCTATATGAACACTGAAGCTTTCTTT.

Notes on this clone: A far larger clone lies a single base away; this is likely a read error. The chain employs TRBV5-6 and TRBJ1-1; TRBD1 agrees at 9 bases. Germline V gene data show CDR1 as SGHDT and CDR2 as YYEEEE. The CDR3 length is 15 residues. The CDR3 bases are TGTGCCAGCAGCTTATTACAGGGGGCTGGGACTGAAGCTCTCTTT. This gives the protein CASSLLQGAGTEALF.

This chain joins TRBV29-1 and TRBJ2-7, with 12 bases matching TRBD1. This CDR3 has 14 amino acids. J lost 5 bases, V lost 5 bases, and 7 bases had no gene match. Germline-derived CDR1 and CDR2 are SQVTM and ANQGSEA. DNA of the CDR3: TGCAGCGTTCGACTCCGGGACAGGGGGCACGAGCAGTACTTC. Translating it yields CSVRLRDRGHEQYF.

Of note for this clone: A much larger clone is a single base away; this may be a read error. Other DNA sequences within the sample encode an identical CDR3. The chain couples TRBV6-1 to TRBJ1-1; D gene ambiguous. Germline V gene sequence: CDR1 MNHNS, CDR2 SASEGT. The CDR3 is made up of 13 amino acids. V lost 0 bases and J 1 base, leaving 3 bases between the germline ends. The CDR3 DNA is TGTGCCAGCAGTGAAGCGGGGAACACTGAAGCTTTCTTT. It codes for CASSEAGNTEAFF.

This clone is a singleton in its sample. The chain couples TRBV28 to TRBJ2-7; D perhaps matches TRBD1 (5 bases). V shed 3 bases and J shed 5 bases, with 11 bases lying between them. CDR3 length equals 13 residues. CDR1 is MDHEN, CDR2 SYDVKM, per germline. CDR3 bases: TGTGCCAGCAGTTTGCAGGGCACCCACGAGCAGTACTTC. Translated, it gives CASSLQGTHEQYF. The variable domain in full, completed from reference TRBV28 and TRBJ2-7, reads DVKVTQSSRYLVKRTGEKVFLECVQDMDHENMFWYRQDPGLGLRLIYFSYDVKMKEKGDIPEGYSVSREKKERFSLILESASTNQTSMYLCASSLQGTHEQYFGPGTRLTVT.

The chain combines TRBV7-9 with TRBJ2-3; the D gene could be TRBD1 or TRBD2 (5 bases each). Deletions cut 4 bases from V and 3 bases from J, with 17 bases between. The CDR3 consists of 16 residues. CDR1 is SEHNR and CDR2 is FQNEAQ in the germline V gene (reference sequence). This chain's CDR3 is CASSSGPGARTDTQYF. CDR3 DNA sequence: TGTGCCAGCAGCTCGGGACCCGGGGCCCGTACAGATACGCAGTATTTT.

As concerns this clone: At the DNA level, this CDR3 is encoded by other sequences in the same sample as well. V gene TRBV14 combines with J gene TRBJ2-1; 9 nucleotides match TRBD2. Trimming took 1 base from V and 4 from J; bases not matched to a gene: 2. Per germline, CDR1 SGHDN and CDR2 FVKESK. This CDR3 contains 15 residues. The CDR3 DNA reads as TGTGCCAGCAGCCAAGTGGCGGGAGGGTACAATGAGCAGTTCTTC. Translating it yields CASSQVAGGYNEQFF.

This chain connects TRBV11-2 to TRBJ2-1; D could derive from TRBD1 or TRBD2 (5 bases each). Germline CDR1 is SGHAT and CDR2 is FQNNGV. The CDR3 spans 18 residues. Between the trimmed V and J ends, which lost 0 bases and 0 bases, there was a span of 15 bases. The CDR3 nucleotides read TGTGCCAGCAGCTTAGATCGGGGTCTAGGGGCCTCCTACAATGAGCAGTTCTTC. As protein: CASSLDRGLGASYNEQFF. Based on the CDR3 plus reference TRBV11-2 and TRBJ2-1, the full variable domain is EAGVAQSPRYKIIEKRQSVAFWCNPISGHATLYWYQQILGQGPKLLIQFQNNGVVDDSQLPKDRFSAERLKGVDSTLKIQPAKLEDSAVYLCASSLDRGLGASYNEQFFGPGTRLTVL.

The rearrangement uses TRBV10-3 and TRBJ1-1; tentatively, D is TRBD1 (5 bases). V gave up 8 bases and J gave up 1 base, with 11 bases separating them. From germline, CDR1 is ENHRY and CDR2 SYGVKD. The CDR3 loop spans 13 amino acids. This CDR3 reads CAISGRANTEAFF. In nucleotides, the CDR3 is TGTGCCATCTCCGGCAGGGCGAACACTGAAGCTTTCTTT.